The clone carrying this T cell receptor (beta chain) was seen a few times. The data were taken from a study of blood T cell repertoires in COVID-19. Study-wide context: The cDNA or gDNA used as material had been derived from T cells, B-cell-depleted T cells, or PBMCs.

V lost 4 bases and J lost 7; bases outside the gene matches: 19. This CDR3 is built from 18 residues. The germline V gene encodes CDR1 SGDLS and CDR2 YYNGEE. Under the authors' procedure: Nucleated cell number was recorded as an estimate derived from reference gene primer amplification. TCRdb's copy holds only in-frame clones and misses some; the assay was immunoSEQ multiplex PCR. Clone size and V and J calls were adopted from that table, with D and trimming inferred from the DNA. The sample lists about 160,000 clones; 70% to 85% were seen once. This chain connects TRBV9 to TRBJ2-1; TRBD2 matches 8 bases. Sequencing input: peripheral blood. The sequence was collected from a woman of 80 years or more with acute or convalescent COVID-19. The CDR3 here is CASSPRTSEGLVGNEQFF. The CDR3 DNA reads as TGTGCCAGCAGCCCCCGGACCAGTGAGGGACTAGTCGGTAATGAGCAGTTCTTC. The full variable domain, rest sourced from reference TRBV9 and TRBJ2-1, is DSGVTQTPKHLITATGQRVTLRCSPRSGDLSVYWYQQSLDQGLQFLIQYYNGEERAKGNILERFSAQQFPDLHSELNLSSLELGDSALYFCASSPRTSEGLVGNEQFFGPGTRLTVL.